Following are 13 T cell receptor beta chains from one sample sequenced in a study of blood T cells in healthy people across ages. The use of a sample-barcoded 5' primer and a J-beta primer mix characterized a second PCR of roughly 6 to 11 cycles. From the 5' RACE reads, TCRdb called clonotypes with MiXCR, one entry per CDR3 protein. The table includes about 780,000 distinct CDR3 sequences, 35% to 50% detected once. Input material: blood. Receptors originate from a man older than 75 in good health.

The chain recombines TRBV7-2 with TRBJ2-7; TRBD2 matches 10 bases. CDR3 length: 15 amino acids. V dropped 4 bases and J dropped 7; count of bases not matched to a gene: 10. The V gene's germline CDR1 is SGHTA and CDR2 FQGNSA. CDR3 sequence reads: CASSSGTSDRGEQYF. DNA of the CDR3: TGTGCCAGCAGCTCCGGGACTAGCGACCGGGGTGAGCAGTACTTC. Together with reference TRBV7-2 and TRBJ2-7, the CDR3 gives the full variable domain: GAGVSQSPSNKVTEKGKDVELRCDPISGHTALYWYRQSLGQGLEFLIYFQGNSAPDKSGLPSDRFSAERTGGSVSTLTIQRTQQEDSAVYLCASSSGTSDRGEQYFGPGTRLTVT.

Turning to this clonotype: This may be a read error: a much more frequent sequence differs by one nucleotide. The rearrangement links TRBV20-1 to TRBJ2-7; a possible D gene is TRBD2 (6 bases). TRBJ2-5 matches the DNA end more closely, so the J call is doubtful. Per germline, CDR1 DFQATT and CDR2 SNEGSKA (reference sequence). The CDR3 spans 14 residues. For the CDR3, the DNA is TGCAGTGCTAGAGATCGGGGAGGAGAAGGGACCCAGTACTTC. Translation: CSARDRGGEGTQYF.

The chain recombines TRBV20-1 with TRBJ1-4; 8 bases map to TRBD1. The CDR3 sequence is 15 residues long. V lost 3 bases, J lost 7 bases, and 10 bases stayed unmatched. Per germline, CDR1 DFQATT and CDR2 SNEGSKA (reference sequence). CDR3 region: CSARPQGAFSEKLFF. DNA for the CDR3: TGCAGTGCTAGGCCCCAGGGGGCTTTCTCTGAAAAACTGTTTTTT.

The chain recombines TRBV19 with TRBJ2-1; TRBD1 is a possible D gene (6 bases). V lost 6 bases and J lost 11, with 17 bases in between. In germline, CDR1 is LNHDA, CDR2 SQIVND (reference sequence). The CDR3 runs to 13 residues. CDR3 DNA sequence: TGTGCCAGTAGCCTACCCAGGGGAGACAAGCAGTTCTTC. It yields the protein CASSLPRGDKQFF.

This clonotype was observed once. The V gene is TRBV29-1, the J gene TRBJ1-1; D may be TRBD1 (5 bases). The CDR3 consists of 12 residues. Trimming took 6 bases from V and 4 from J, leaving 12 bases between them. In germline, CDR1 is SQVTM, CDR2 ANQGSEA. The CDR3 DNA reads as TGCAGCGTCGGGGGAAGGGGCACTGAAGCTTTCTTT. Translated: CSVGGRGTEAFF.

The DNA for the CDR3 is TGTGCCAGCAGCTCGCAGGGGAGTAGGCAAGAGACCCAGTACTTC. Translated, it gives CASSSQGSRQETQYF. This rearrangement joins TRBV7-2 to TRBJ2-5; D is possibly TRBD1 (6 bases). Looked up from germline, CDR1 is SGHTA and CDR2 is FQGNSA. Trimming removed 4 bases at V and 2 bases at J, with 14 bases between. This CDR3 contains 15 residues.

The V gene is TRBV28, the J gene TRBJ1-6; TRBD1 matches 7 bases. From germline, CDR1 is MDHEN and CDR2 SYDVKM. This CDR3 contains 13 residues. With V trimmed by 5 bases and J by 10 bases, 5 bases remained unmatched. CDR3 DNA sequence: TGTGCCAGCAGTGTACAGGGGCCCTCACCCCTCCACTTT. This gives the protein CASSVQGPSPLHF.

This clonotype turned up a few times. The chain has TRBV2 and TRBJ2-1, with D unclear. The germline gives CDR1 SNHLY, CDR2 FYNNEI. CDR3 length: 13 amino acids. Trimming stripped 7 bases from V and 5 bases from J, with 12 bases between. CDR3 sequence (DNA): TGTGCCAGCATCCAGGACCAGCACAATGAGCAGTTCTTC. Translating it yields CASIQDQHNEQFF.

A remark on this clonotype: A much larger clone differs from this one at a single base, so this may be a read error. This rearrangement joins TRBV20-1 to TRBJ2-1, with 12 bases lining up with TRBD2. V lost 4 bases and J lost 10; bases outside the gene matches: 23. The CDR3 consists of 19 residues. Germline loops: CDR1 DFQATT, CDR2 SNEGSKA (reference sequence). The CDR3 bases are TGCAGTGCTATAGTTTACCTGAGACTAGCGGGAGCCCCCTCCTACGAGCAGTTCTTC. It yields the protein CSAIVYLRLAGAPSYEQFF.

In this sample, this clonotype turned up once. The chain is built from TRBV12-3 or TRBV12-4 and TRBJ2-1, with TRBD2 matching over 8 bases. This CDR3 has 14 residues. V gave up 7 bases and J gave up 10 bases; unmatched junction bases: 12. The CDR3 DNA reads TGTGCCAGCACTTTCGCGGGACTAGTCCAGGAGCAGTTCTTC. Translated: CASTFAGLVQEQFF.

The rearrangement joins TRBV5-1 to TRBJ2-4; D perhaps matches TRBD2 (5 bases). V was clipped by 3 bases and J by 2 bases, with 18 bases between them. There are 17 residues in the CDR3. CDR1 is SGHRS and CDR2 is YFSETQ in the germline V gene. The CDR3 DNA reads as TGCGCCAGCAGCTATTGGCCCGAGGGCTTCCCCAAAAACATTCAGTACTTC. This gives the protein CASSYWPEGFPKNIQYF.

The CDR3 nucleotides are TGTGCCAGCCGTATTGGCAGGCTTAGCAATCAGCCCCAGCATTTT. Amino acids: CASRIGRLSNQPQHF. The chain joins TRBV12-3 or TRBV12-4 to TRBJ1-5; no clear D. This CDR3 comprises 15 residues. Between the trimmed V and J ends, which lost 8 bases and 0 bases, there was a span of 14 bases.

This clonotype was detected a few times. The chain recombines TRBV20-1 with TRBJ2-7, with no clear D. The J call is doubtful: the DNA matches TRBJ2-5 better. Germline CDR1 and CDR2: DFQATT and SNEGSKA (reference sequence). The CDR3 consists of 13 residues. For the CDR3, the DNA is TGCAGTGCTAGAGATGGAGTTCTAAAGACCCAGTACTTC. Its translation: CSARDGVLKTQYF.